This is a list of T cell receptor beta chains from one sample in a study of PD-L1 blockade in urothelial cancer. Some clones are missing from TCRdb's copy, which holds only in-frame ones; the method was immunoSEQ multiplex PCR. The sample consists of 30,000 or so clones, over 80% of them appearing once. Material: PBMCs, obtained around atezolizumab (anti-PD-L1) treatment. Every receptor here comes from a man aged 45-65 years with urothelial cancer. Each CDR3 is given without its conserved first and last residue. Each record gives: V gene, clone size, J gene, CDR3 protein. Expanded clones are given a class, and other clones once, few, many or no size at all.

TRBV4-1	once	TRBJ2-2	ASSPDRGVTGELF
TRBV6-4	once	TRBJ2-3	ASSPQRSGTGTTDTQY
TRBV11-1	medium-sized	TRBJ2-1	ASSSTSGGGRSYNEQF
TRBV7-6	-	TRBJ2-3	ASSLGLSGTDTQY
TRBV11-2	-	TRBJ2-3	ASRSIAGGPTDTQY
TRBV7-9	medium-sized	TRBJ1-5	ASSLGGYAGQPQH
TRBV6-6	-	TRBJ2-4	ASSPNGQNPLIQY
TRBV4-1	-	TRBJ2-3	ASSLPQGVGTDTQY
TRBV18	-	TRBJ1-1	ASSPRTGGGMGVPEAF
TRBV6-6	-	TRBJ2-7	ASTGVGGQGNEQY
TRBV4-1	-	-	ASSQNYEQY
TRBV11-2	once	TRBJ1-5	ASSLGQGAAQPQH
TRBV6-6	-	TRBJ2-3	ASRGTSGGTDTQY
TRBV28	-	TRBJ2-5	ASTRRQKQETQY
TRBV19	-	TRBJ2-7	ASGRGDSYEQY
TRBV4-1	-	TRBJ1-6	ASSPGQGGNNSPLH
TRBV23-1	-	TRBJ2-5	ASSPRRRGGETQY
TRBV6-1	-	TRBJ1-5	ASSEAGALLPQH
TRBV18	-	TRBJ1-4	ASSQGGDRQKLF
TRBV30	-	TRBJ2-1	AWSVLSGHEQF
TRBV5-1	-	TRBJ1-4	ASSVDGQGNEKLF
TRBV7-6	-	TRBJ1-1	ASSLGSGATNTEAF
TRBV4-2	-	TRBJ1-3	ASSQVKGAGNTIY
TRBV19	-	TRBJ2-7	ASSIGGSGSAEQY
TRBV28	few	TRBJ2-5	ASKGGGAPETQY
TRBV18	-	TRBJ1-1	ASSPPTGNQTWNTEAF
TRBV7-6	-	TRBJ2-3	ASSRTGDSTDTQY
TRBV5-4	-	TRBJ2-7	ASSWTSGRSYEQY
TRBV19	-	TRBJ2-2	ASSIRDSGELF
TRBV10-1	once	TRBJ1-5	ASSEYGGQPQH
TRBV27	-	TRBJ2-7	ASSFRGPAYEQY
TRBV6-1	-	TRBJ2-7	ASSEALRYEQY
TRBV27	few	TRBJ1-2	ASSPTLTGVPNYGYT
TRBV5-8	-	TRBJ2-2	ASSLFRGSNTGELF
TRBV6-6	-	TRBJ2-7	ASLLANEQY
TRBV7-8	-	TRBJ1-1	ASSPLSQGNTEAF
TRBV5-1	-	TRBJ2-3	ASSPDSSDTQY
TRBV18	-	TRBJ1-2	ASSPGQQYGYT
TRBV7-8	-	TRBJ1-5	ASSLAAQSNQPQH
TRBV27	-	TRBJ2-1	ASSLPRGGQEYNEQF
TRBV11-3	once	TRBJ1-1	ASSTRPNTEAF